These 20 T cell receptor beta chains came from one sample sequenced in a study of blood T cell repertoires in COVID-19. Data came from immunoSEQ multiplex PCR; TCRdb stores just in-frame clones and leaves some out. The table records 24,000 or so clones, 80% to 90% of them present only once. Sequenced sample: peripheral blood. These receptors all stem from a woman aged 80 or over with acute or convalescent COVID-19.

This CDR3 reads CSAPTPNEQFF. CDR3 nucleotide sequence: TGCAGTGCTCCCACTCCCAATGAGCAGTTCTTC. This rearrangement joins TRBV20-1 to TRBJ2-1; D gene ambiguous. This CDR3 region has 11 residues. Germline V gene data show CDR1 as DFQATT and CDR2 as SNEGSKA (reference sequence). V shed 5 bases and J shed 6 bases, with 8 bases lying between them.

This clone has just a few counts. The V and J genes are TRBV18 and TRBJ2-5; 12 bases agree with TRBD2. This CDR3 is built from 15 residues. Looked up from germline, CDR1 is KGHSH and CDR2 is LQKENI. V was clipped by 6 bases and J by 0 bases; unmatched bases: 2. CDR3 DNA: TGTGCCAGCTCGGCTAGCGGGAGGGACCAAGAGACCCAGTACTTC. Translation gives CASSASGRDQETQYF.

In DNA form, the CDR3 reads TGTGCCAGCAGCTTAGGAGGGTCCCGCTCCTACGAGCAGTACTTC. It is translated as CASSLGGSRSYEQYF. The chain uses TRBV7-2 and TRBJ2-7, with D possibly being TRBD2 (5 bases). The CDR3 sequence is 15 residues long. In germline, CDR1 is SGHTA, CDR2 FQGNSA. Trimming cost V 1 base and J 0 bases, with 10 bases left between them.

V and J are TRBV6-5 and TRBJ1-1; 10 positions agree with TRBD1. CDR3 length: 15 amino acids. The germline V gene has CDR1 MNHEY and CDR2 SVGAGI. V lost 4 bases to trimming and J lost 0 bases; unmatched junction nucleotides: 2. The CDR3 sequence is CASSLDRGLNTEAFF. In DNA form, the CDR3 reads TGTGCCAGCAGTTTGGACAGGGGGTTGAACACTGAAGCTTTCTTT.

J is TRBJ1-4 and V is TRBV5-6; D is unresolved. V was cut by 3 bases and J by 0 bases, with 15 bases left in between. The germline CDR1 and CDR2 sequences are SGHDT and YYEEEE. This CDR3 region has 17 residues. The CDR3, as DNA: TGTGCCAGCAGCTCCTTCCTTGTAGAAGCAACTAATGAAAAACTGTTTTTT. Encoded protein: CASSSFLVEATNEKLFF.

In its sample, this clone was seen once. This sequence joins TRBV27 and TRBJ2-1; the D gene is possibly TRBD2 (6 bases). CDR3 size: 16 residues. Germline-derived CDR1 and CDR2 are MNHEY and SMNVEV (reference sequence). With 6 bases removed from V and 0 bases from J, the gap between germline ends came to 15 bases. The CDR3 reads CASRPPAGSSYNEQFF. CDR3 DNA sequence: TGTGCCAGCAGACCTCCAGCGGGTAGCTCCTACAATGAGCAGTTCTTC.

V and J are TRBV9 and TRBJ2-3; D might be TRBD1 (6 bases). The germline V gene has CDR1 SGDLS and CDR2 YYNGEE. The CDR3 length is 13 residues. Trimming took off 4 bases at V and 4 bases at J, with 10 bases between the two ends. CDR3 DNA: TGTGCCAGCAGCCCCACAGGGTCAGATACGCAGTATTTT. This codes for CASSPTGSDTQYF. The full variable domain, its missing parts supplied by reference TRBV9 and TRBJ2-3, is DSGVTQTPKHLITATGQRVTLRCSPRSGDLSVYWYQQSLDQGLQFLIQYYNGEERAKGNILERFSAQQFPDLHSELNLSSLELGDSALYFCASSPTGSDTQYFGPGTRLTVL.

The rearrangement uses TRBV19 and TRBJ2-2, with D tentatively TRBD2 (7 bases). The germline CDR1 and CDR2 sequences are LNHDA and SQIVND (reference sequence). The V end was cut by 2 bases, the J end by 4 bases, with 14 bases between. This CDR3 is built from 16 residues. The CDR3, as DNA: TGTGCCAGTAGTATAAACGCAGGGGAGGGCACCGGGGAGCTGTTTTTT. Protein sequence: CASSINAGEGTGELFF.

The rearrangement links TRBV10-3 to TRBJ1-1; a weak D match, TRBD1 (5 bases). The length of the CDR3 is 13 residues. CDR1 and CDR2 from the germline V gene are ENHRY and SYGVKD. V gave up 11 bases and J gave up 6 bases, with 19 bases separating them. CDR3 sequence reads: CAVAKLTEAEAFF. In nucleotides, the CDR3 is TGTGCCGTCGCGAAACTGACAGAGGCTGAAGCTTTCTTT.

This clone has only one observation. V usage is TRBV18 and J usage is TRBJ1-1, with D uncertain. Germline-derived CDR1 and CDR2 are KGHSH and LQKENI. Trimming left V 3 bases short and J 1 base short, with 9 bases between. The CDR3 runs to 14 residues. CDR3 residues: CASSPVYRNTEAFF. The CDR3 DNA reads TGTGCCAGCTCACCCGTCTACAGGAACACTGAAGCTTTCTTT.

The genes are TRBV9 and TRBJ1-2; the match to TRBD1 covers 8 bases. CDR3 length: 15 amino acids. J was trimmed by 7 bases and V by 2 bases; bases with no gene match: 10. Per germline, CDR1 SGDLS and CDR2 YYNGEE. The chain's CDR3 is CASSVRQGQDGGYTF. CDR3 bases: TGTGCCAGCAGCGTCAGACAGGGGCAAGACGGTGGCTACACCTTC. The variable domain in full, with the rest retrieved from reference TRBV9 and TRBJ1-2, is DSGVTQTPKHLITATGQRVTLRCSPRSGDLSVYWYQQSLDQGLQFLIQYYNGEERAKGNILERFSAQQFPDLHSELNLSSLELGDSALYFCASSVRQGQDGGYTFGSGTRLTVV.

In this sample, this clone turned up once. The V and J genes are TRBV12-2 and TRBJ2-7; the D segment call TRBD1 is taken from the table without a DNA check. TRBV12-2 has pseudogene status. This CDR3 has 14 amino acids. CDR3 sequence reads: CASRCLKSSYEQYF. In nucleotides, the CDR3 is TGTGCAAGTCGCTGTCTTAAGTCCAGCTACGAGCAGTACTTC.

This chain links TRBV7-7 with TRBJ2-5; D not resolved. CDR1 and CDR2 from the germline V gene are SSHAT and FNYEAQ (reference sequence). Trimming cost V 1 base and J 1 base, with 7 bases left between them. The CDR3 totals 14 residues. The CDR3 region is CASSLVASQETQYF. The CDR3 nucleotides read TGTGCCAGCAGCTTAGTGGCCTCCCAAGAGACCCAGTACTTC.

This sequence joins TRBV13 and TRBJ2-7; 8 nucleotides match TRBD2. CDR3 length: 15 residues. The germline V gene encodes CDR1 PRHDT and CDR2 FYEKMQ (reference sequence). After removal of 3 bases from V and 0 bases from J, the junction contained 4 bases not matched to a gene. CDR3 residues: CASSFDGRASYEQYF. CDR3 nucleotides: TGTGCCAGCAGCTTTGACGGGAGGGCCTCCTACGAGCAGTACTTC.

The chain combines TRBV5-1 with TRBJ2-1; 13 bases line up with TRBD2. Germline values: CDR1 SGHRS, CDR2 YFSETQ. The CDR3 extends over 16 amino acids. V dropped 4 bases and J dropped 7; count of bases not matched to a gene: 8. For the CDR3, the DNA is TGCGCCAGCAGCCCGGGACTAGCGGGAAATCGTAATGAGCAGTTCTTC. It yields the protein CASSPGLAGNRNEQFF.

This chain links TRBV4-1 with TRBJ2-7; 14 nucleotides agree with TRBD2. Trimming removed 5 bases from V and 0 bases from J; junction bases left unmatched: 3. The germline V gene encodes CDR1 MGHRA and CDR2 YSYEKL. This CDR3 comprises 16 residues. DNA for the CDR3: TGCGCCAGCAGCAGAGGACTAGCGGGGGGCTCCTACGAGCAGTACTTC. Its translation is CASSRGLAGGSYEQYF.

This clone has only one observation. V and J are TRBV7-6 and TRBJ2-7, with 8 bases matching TRBD2. Germline assignment: CDR1 SGHVS and CDR2 FNYEAQ. The CDR3 has 14 amino acids. V dropped 1 base and J dropped 2; count of bases not matched to a gene: 1. For the CDR3, the DNA is TGTGCCAGCAGCTTAGACGGGGGGGCCTACGAGCAGTACTTC. Protein: CASSLDGGAYEQYF.

The V gene is TRBV9, the J gene TRBJ2-3; D may be TRBD2 (6 bases). CDR3 size: 15 residues. Germline values: CDR1 SGDLS, CDR2 YYNGEE. The V end was cut by 6 bases, the J end by 0 bases, with 14 bases between. CDR3 nucleotides: TGTGCCAGCACCCCAGGCGGGACCAGCACAGATACGCAGTATTTT. Protein product: CASTPGGTSTDTQYF.

A few counts support this clone. The genes are TRBV7-2 and TRBJ1-5; D not certain. V lost 5 bases, J lost 9 bases, and 11 bases lay in between. This CDR3 has 12 amino acids. Germline V gives CDR1 SGHTA, CDR2 FQGNSA. This CDR3 is CASSTPPGPQHF. The CDR3 region has the DNA TGTGCCAGCAGCACACCACCGGGGCCCCAGCATTTT.

The rearrangement uses TRBV2 and TRBJ2-2; D is unresolved. V was trimmed by 8 bases and J by 5 bases, leaving 12 bases between them. The CDR3 extends over 13 amino acids. Germline V gives CDR1 SNHLY, CDR2 FYNNEI. The CDR3 DNA follows: TGTGCCAGCCTGACTTCCGAAACCGGGGAGCTGTTTTTT. Amino acid sequence: CASLTSETGELFF. Based on the CDR3 plus reference TRBV2 and TRBJ2-2, the full variable domain is EPEVTQTPSHQVTQMGQEVILRCVPISNHLYFYWYRQILGQKVEFLVSFYNNEISEKSEIFDDQFSVERPDGSNFTLKIRSTKLEDSAMYFCASLTSETGELFFGEGSRLTVL.